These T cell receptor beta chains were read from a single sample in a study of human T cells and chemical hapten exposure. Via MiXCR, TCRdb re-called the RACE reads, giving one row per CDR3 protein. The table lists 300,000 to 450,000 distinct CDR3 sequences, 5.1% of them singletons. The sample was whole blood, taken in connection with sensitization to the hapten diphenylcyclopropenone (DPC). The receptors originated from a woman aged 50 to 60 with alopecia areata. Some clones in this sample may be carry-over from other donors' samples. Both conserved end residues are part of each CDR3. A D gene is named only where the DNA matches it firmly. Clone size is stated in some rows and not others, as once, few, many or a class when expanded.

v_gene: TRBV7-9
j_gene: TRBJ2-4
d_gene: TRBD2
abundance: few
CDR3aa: CASSHPGLAEGAKNIQYF
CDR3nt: TGTGCCAGCAGCCATCCGGGACTAGCGGAGGGGGCCAAAAACATTCAGTACTTC

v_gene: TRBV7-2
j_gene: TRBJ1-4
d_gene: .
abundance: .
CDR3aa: CASSRPGRNEKLFF
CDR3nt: TGTGCCAGCAGCCGGCCGGGCCGTAATGAAAAACTGTTTTTT

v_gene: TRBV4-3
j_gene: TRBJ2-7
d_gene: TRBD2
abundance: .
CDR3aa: CASSELAGGFYEQYF
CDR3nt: TGCGCCAGCAGCGAACTAGCGGGAGGGTTCTACGAGCAGTACTTC

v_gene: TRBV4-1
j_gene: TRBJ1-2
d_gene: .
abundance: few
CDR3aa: CASSQDLEQPYGYTF
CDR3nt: TGCGCCAGCAGCCAAGATCTAGAACAGCCCTATGGCTACACCTTC

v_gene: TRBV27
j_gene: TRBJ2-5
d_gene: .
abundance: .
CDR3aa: CASSRGLNQETQYF
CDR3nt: TGTGCCAGCAGTCGCGGACTAAATCAAGAGACCCAGTACTTC

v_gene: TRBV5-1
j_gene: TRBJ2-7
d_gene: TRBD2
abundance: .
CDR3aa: CASSLVGTSGPSSYEQYF
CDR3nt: TGCGCCAGCAGCTTGGTAGGGACTAGCGGGCCTAGCTCCTACGAGCAGTACTTC

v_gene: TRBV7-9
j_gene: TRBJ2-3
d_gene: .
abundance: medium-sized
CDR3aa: CASSFNEGLPQYF
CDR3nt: TGTGCCAGCAGCTTTAACGAGGGATTGCCGCAGTATTTT

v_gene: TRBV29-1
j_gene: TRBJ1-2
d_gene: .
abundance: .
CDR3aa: CSVKRGGSDGYTF
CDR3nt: TGCAGCGTGAAGAGGGGTGGATCGGATGGCTACACCTTC

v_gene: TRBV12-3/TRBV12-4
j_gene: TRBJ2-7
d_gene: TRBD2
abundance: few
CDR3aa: CASFKTSGGPPDF
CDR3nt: TGTGCCAGCTTTAAGACTAGCGGGGGGCCGCCGGACTTC

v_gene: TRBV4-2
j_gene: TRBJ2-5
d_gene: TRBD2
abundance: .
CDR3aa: CASSLSPGLEEETQYF
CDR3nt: TGTGCCAGCAGCCTTAGCCCGGGACTAGAGGAAGAGACCCAGTACTTC

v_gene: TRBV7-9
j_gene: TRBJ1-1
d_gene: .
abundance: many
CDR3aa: CASRRFVGSTTGEAFF
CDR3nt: TGTGCCAGCAGACGGTTTGTGGGCAGTACCACAGGTGAAGCTTTCTTT

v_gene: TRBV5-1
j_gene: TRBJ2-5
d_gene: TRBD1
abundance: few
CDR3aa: CASSPGQGLQETQYF
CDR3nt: TGCGCCAGCAGCCCTGGACAGGGACTCCAAGAGACCCAGTACTTC

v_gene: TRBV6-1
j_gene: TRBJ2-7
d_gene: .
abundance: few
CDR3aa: CASSEGERGVKYF
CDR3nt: TGTGCCAGCAGTGAAGGGGAAAGGGGGGTGAAGTACTTC

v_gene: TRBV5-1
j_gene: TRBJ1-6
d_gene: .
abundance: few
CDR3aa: CASSLAGRASYNSPLHF
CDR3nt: TGCGCCAGCAGCTTGGCCGGCAGGGCCTCCTATAATTCACCCCTCCACTTT

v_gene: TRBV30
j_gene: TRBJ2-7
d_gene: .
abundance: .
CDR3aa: CVWSDFGDEQYF
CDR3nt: TGTGTCTGGAGTGATTTCGGGGACGAGCAGTACTTC

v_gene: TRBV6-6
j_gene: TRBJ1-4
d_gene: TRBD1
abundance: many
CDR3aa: CASKDWDRGDEKLFF
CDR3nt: TGTGCCAGCAAGGATTGGGACAGAGGGGATGAAAAACTGTTTTTT

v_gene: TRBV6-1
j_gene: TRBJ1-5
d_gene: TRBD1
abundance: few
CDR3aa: CASRTGTVSNQPQHF
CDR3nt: TGTGCCAGCAGGACCGGGACAGTTAGCAATCAGCCCCAGCATTTT

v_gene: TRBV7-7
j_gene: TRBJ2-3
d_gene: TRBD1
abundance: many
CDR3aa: CASSPGQGGGDTQYF
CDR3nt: TGTGCCAGCAGCCCGGGACAGGGTGGGGGAGATACGCAGTATTTT

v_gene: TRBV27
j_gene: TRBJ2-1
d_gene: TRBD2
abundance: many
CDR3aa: CASSFQRGPMGNEQFF
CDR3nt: TGTGCCAGCAGTTTCCAGCGGGGCCCTATGGGGAATGAGCAGTTCTTC

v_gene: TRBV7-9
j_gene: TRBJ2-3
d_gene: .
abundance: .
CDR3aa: CASSLTPGPTDTQYF
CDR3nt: TGTGCCAGCAGCTTGACACCGGGGCCCACAGATACGCAGTATTTT

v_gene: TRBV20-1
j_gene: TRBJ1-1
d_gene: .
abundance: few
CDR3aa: CSALGYTEAFF
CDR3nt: TGCAGTGCCCTCGGATACACTGAAGCTTTCTTT

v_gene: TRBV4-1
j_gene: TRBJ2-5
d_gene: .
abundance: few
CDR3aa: CASSQADGAQETQYF
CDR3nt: TGCGCCAGCAGCCAAGCGGACGGAGCCCAAGAGACCCAGTACTTC

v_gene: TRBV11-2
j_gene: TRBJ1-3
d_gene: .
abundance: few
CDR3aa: CASSLYRGSGNTIYF
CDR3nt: TGTGCCAGCAGCTTATATAGGGGCTCTGGAAACACCATATATTTT

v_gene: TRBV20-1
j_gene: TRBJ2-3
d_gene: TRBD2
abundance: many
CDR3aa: CSARGLAGGRVDTQYF
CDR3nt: TGCAGTGCTAGAGGGCTAGCGGGAGGACGGGTAGATACGCAGTATTTT

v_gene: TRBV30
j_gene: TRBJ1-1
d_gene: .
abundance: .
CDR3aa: CAWSSGPSGTEAFF
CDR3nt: TGTGCCTGGAGTTCAGGGCCGTCGGGCACTGAAGCTTTCTTT

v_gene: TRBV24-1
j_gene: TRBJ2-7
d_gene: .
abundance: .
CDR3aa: CATSDGGSRARSYEQYF
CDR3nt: TGTGCCACCAGTGATGGGGGTTCCAGGGCCCGCTCCTACGAGCAGTACTTC

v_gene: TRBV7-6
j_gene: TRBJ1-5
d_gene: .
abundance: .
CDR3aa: CASSQGTRTGNQPQHF
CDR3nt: TGTGCCAGCAGCCAAGGGACGCGGACAGGCAATCAGCCCCAGCATTTT

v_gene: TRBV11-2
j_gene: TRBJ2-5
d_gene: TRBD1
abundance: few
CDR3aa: CATSGQAQETQYF
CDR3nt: TGTGCCACCTCGGGACAGGCTCAAGAGACCCAGTACTTC

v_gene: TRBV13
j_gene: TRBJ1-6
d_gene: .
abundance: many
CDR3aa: CASSLFKGSSYNSPLHF
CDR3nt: TGTGCCAGCAGCTTATTTAAGGGGAGCTCCTATAATTCACCCCTCCACTTT

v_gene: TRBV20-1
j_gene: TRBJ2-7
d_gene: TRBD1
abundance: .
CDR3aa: CSAPTGTVTYEQYF
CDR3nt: TGCAGTGCCCCAACCGGGACAGTGACCTACGAGCAGTACTTC

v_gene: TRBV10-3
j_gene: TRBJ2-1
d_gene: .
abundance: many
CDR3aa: CAISEVVTSYNEQFF
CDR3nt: TGTGCCATCAGTGAGGTTGTTACTTCCTACAATGAGCAGTTCTTC

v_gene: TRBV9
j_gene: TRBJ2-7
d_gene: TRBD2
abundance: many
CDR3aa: CASSGTSGSFEQYF
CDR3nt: TGTGCCAGCAGCGGAACTAGCGGGAGCTTCGAGCAGTACTTC

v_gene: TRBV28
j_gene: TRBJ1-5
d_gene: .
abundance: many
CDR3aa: CASSPRSSNQPQHF
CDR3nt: TGTGCCAGCAGTCCCAGGAGTAGCAATCAGCCCCAGCATTTT

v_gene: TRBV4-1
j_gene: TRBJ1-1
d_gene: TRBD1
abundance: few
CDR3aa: CASSQDGGQRNTEAFF
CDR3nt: TGCGCCAGCAGCCAAGATGGGGGACAGAGGAACACTGAAGCTTTCTTT

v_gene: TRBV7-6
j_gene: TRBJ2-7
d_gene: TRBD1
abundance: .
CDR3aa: CTSSLGQGAGYEQYF
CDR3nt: TGTACCAGCAGCTTAGGACAGGGGGCGGGCTACGAGCAGTACTTC

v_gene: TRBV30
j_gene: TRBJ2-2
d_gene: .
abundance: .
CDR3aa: CAWSPPGGELFF
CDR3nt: TGTGCCTGGAGTCCCCCCGGCGGGGAGCTGTTTTTT

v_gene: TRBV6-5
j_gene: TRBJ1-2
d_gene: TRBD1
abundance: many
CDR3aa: CASSTGTGLGYTF
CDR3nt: TGTGCCAGCAGTACCGGGACAGGGCTTGGCTACACCTTC

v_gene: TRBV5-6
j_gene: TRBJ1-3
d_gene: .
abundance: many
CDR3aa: CASSLVEGIFSGNTIYF
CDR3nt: TGTGCCAGCAGCTTGGTTGAAGGGATCTTCTCTGGAAACACCATATATTTT

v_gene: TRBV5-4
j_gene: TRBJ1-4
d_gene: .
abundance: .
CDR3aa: CASSPRDPQGKLFF
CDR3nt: TGTGCCAGCAGCCCCCGGGACCCCCAGGGGAAACTGTTTTTT